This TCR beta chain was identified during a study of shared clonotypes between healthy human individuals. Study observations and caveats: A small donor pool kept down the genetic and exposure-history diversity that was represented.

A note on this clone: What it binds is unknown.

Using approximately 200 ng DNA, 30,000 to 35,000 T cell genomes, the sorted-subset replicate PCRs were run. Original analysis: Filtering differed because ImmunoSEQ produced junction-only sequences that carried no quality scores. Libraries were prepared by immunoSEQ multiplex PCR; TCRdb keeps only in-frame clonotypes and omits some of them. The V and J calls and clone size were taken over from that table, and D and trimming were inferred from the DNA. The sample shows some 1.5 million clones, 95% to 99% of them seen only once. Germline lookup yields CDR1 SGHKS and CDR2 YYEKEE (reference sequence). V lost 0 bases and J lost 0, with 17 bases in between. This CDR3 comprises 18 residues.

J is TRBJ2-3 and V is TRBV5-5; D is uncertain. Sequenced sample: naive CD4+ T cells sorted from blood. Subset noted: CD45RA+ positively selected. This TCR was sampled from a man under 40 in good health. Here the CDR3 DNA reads TGTGCCAGCAGCTTGGGACATTATCCTGCCTCTAGCACAGATACGCAGTATTTT. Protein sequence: CASSLGHYPASSTDTQYF.